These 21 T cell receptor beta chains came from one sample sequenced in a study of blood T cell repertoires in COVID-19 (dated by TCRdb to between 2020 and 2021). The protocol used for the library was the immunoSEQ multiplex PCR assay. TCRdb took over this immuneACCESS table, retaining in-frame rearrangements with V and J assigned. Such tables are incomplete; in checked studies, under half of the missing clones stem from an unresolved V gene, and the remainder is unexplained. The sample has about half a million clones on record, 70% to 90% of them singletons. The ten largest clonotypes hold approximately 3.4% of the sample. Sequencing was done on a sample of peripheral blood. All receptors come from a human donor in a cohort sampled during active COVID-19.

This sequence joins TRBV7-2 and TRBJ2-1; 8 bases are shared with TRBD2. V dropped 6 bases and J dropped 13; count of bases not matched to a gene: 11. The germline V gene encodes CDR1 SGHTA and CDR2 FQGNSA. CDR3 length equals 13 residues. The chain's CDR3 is CASSFRSGRDQFF. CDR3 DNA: TGTGCCAGCAGTTTCCGCAGCGGGAGAGATCAGTTCTTC.

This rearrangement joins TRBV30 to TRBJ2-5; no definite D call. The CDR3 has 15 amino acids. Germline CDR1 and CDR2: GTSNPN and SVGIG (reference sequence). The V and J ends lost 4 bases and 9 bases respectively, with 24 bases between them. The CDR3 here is CAWTHPTPGYKAQYF. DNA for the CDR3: TGTGCCTGGACCCACCCGACTCCCGGTTATAAGGCCCAGTACTTC.

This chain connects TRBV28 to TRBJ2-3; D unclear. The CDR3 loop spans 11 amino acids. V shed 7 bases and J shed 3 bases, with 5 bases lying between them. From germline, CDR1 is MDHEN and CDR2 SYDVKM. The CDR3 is CASITTDTQYF. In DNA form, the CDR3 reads TGTGCCAGCATCACAACAGATACGCAGTATTTT.

The CDR3 nucleotides read TGCGCCAGCAGCGAGGGGACTAGCGTCAAGCAGTACTTC. It encodes CASSEGTSVKQYF. The V gene is TRBV4-1, the J gene TRBJ2-7; 10 bases are a match to TRBD2. CDR3 size: 13 residues. Per germline, CDR1 MGHRA and CDR2 YSYEKL. J was trimmed by 8 bases and V by 5 bases; bases with no gene match: 6.

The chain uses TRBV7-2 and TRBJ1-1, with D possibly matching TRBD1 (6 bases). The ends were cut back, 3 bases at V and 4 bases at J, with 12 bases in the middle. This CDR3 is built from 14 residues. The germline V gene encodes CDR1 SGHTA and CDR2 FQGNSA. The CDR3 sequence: CASSFARTVTEAFF. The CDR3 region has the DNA TGTGCCAGCAGCTTTGCTCGGACAGTCACTGAAGCTTTCTTT. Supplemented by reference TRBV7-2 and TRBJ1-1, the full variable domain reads GAGVSQSPSNKVTEKGKDVELRCDPISGHTALYWYRQSLGQGLEFLIYFQGNSAPDKSGLPSDRFSAERTGGSVSTLTIQRTQQEDSAVYLCASSFARTVTEAFFGQGTRLTVV.

The CDR3 nucleotides are TGTGCCAGCAGTGATATGACAGGGTCTTACGAAAAACTGTTTTTT. Encoded protein: CASSDMTGSYEKLFF. The chain joins TRBV2 to TRBJ1-4; 7 bases align to TRBD1. The junction had 9 bases not matched to a gene; V was cut back by 3 bases and J by 8 bases. This CDR3 comprises 15 residues. The germline gives CDR1 SNHLY, CDR2 FYNNEI.

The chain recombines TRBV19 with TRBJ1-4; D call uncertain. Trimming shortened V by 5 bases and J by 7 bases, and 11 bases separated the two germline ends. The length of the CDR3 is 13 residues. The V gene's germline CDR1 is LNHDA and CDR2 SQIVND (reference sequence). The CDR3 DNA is TGTGCCAGTAGTGTCCGCTTCGGTGAAAAACTGTTTTTT. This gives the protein CASSVRFGEKLFF.

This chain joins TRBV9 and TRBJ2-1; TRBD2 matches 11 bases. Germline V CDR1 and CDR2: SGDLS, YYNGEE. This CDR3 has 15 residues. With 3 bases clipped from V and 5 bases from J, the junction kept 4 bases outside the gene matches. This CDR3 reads CASSAVAGGHNEQFF. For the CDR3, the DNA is TGTGCCAGCAGCGCCGTAGCGGGAGGGCACAATGAGCAGTTCTTC. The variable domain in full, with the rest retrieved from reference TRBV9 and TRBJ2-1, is DSGVTQTPKHLITATGQRVTLRCSPRSGDLSVYWYQQSLDQGLQFLIQYYNGEERAKGNILERFSAQQFPDLHSELNLSSLELGDSALYFCASSAVAGGHNEQFFGPGTRLTVL.

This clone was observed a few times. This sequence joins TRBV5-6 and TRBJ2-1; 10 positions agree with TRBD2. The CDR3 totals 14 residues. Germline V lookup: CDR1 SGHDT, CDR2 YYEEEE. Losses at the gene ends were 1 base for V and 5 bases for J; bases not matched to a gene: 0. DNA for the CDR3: TGTGCCAGCAGCTTGACTAGCGGGGACAATGAGCAGTTCTTC. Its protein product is CASSLTSGDNEQFF.

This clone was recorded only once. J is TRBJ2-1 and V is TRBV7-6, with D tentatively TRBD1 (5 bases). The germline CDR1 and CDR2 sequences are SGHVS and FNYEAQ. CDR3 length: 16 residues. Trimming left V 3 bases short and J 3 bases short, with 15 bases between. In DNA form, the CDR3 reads TGTGCCAGCAGCTTGGGGCGGCCAAATATCTACAATGAGCAGTTCTTC. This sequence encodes CASSLGRPNIYNEQFF.

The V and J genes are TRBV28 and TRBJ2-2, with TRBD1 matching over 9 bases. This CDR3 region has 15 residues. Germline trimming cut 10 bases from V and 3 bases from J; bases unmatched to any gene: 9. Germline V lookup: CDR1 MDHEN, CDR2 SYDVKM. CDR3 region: CAIHRQGGDTGELFF. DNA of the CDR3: TGTGCCATCCACCGACAGGGGGGTGACACCGGGGAGCTGTTTTTT.

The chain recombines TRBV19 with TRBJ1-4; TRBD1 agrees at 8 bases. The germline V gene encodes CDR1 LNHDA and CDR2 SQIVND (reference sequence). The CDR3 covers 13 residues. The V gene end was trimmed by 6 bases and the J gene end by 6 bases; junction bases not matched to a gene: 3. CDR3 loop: CASRDRGDEKLFF. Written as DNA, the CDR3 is TGTGCCAGTAGAGACAGGGGTGATGAAAAACTGTTTTTT.

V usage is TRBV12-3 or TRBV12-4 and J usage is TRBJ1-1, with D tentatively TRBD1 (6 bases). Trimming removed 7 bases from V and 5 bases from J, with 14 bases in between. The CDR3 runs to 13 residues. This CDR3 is CASTLLQGTEAFF. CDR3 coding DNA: TGTGCCAGCACCCTTTTACAGGGAACTGAAGCTTTCTTT.

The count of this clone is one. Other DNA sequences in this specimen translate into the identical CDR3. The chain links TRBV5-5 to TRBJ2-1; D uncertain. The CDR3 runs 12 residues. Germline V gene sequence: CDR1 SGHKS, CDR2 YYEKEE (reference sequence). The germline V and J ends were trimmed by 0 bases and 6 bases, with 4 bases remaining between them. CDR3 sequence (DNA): TGTGCCAGCAGCTTGGCTCTCAATGAGCAGTTCTTC. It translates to CASSLALNEQFF.

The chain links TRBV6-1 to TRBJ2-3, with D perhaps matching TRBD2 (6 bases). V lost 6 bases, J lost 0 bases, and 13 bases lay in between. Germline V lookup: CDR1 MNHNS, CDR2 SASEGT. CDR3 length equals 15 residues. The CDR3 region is CASRDGTPSTDTQYF. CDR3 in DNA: TGTGCCAGCAGAGACGGGACTCCGAGCACAGATACGCAGTATTTT.

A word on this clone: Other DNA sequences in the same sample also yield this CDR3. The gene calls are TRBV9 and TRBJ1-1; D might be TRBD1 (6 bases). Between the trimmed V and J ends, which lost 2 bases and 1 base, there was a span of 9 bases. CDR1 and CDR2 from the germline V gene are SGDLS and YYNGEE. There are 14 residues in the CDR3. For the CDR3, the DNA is TGTGCCAGCAGCGTGGGACACTCGAACACTGAAGCTTTCTTT. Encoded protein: CASSVGHSNTEAFF. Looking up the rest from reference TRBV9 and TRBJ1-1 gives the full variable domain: DSGVTQTPKHLITATGQRVTLRCSPRSGDLSVYWYQQSLDQGLQFLIQYYNGEERAKGNILERFSAQQFPDLHSELNLSSLELGDSALYFCASSVGHSNTEAFFGQGTRLTVV.

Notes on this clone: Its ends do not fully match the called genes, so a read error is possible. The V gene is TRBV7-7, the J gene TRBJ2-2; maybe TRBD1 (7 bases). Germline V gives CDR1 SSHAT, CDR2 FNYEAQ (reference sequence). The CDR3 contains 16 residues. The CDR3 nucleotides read TGTGCTAGCAGCTTAGAAGGAGGGGGCGACACCGGGGAGCTGTTTTTT. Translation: CASSLEGGGDTGELFF.

As DNA, the CDR3 is TGTGCCAGCTCCGTTGTCCCCAGGGAATGGGAGGACTATGGCTACACCTTC. Translation: CASSVVPREWEDYGYTF. The chain has TRBV18 and TRBJ1-2; a possible D gene is TRBD1 (5 bases). Germline loops: CDR1 KGHSH, CDR2 LQKENI. Trimming left V 6 bases short and J 3 bases short, with 23 bases between. The CDR3 is 17 residues long.

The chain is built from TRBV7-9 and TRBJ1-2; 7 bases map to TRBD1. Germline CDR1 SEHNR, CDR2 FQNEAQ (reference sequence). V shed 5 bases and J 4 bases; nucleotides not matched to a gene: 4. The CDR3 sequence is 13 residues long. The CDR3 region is CASSPGQFYGYTF. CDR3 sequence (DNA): TGTGCCAGCAGCCCGGGACAGTTCTATGGCTACACCTTC.

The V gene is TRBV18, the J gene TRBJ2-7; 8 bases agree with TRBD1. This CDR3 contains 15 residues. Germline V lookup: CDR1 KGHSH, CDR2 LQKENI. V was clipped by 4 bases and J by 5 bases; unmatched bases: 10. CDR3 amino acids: CASSQWTGTGDEQYF. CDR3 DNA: TGTGCCAGCTCACAATGGACAGGGACGGGAGACGAGCAGTACTTC.

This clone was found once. In DNA, the CDR3 is TGTGCCAGCAGCTTAGGAGGGCCTAGCGGATACTATGGCTACACCTTC. Translating it yields CASSLGGPSGYYGYTF. V is TRBV5-5 and J is TRBJ1-2; D is unclear. Germline CDR1 is SGHKS and CDR2 is YYEKEE (reference sequence). Trimming left V 2 bases short and J 3 bases short, with 17 bases between. There are 16 residues in the CDR3.